These 8 T cell receptor beta chains originate from one sample sequenced in a study of CD8 T cells in Susac syndrome. A quantity of about 0.5 to 1 ug RNA underwent reverse transcription using random hexamers. TCRdb re-analysed the immunoSEQ multiplex PCR reads in MiXCR, keeping a single row per CDR3 protein. The top ten hold about 0.12% of the sample, which has some 200,000 distinct CDR3 sequences, around 90% seen once. The specimen was CD8+ T cells from PBMCs. The origin of the receptors is a human donor with multiple sclerosis.

The V gene is TRBV20-1, the J gene TRBJ2-7; D may be TRBD2 (5 bases). The CDR3 is 17 residues long. Germline CDR1 and CDR2: DFQATT and SNEGSKA (reference sequence). The germline V and J ends were trimmed by 0 bases and 3 bases, with 21 bases remaining between them. CDR3 DNA sequence: TGCAGTGCTAGAGAAGGGCTCGGGTCCCGGGGTTTCTACGAGCAGTACTTC. It codes for CSAREGLGSRGFYEQYF.

CDR3 in amino acids: CASSFDFGSGKTQYF. The CDR3 DNA reads as TGTGCCAGCAGTTTCGATTTTGGGAGCGGGAAGACCCAGTACTTC. The chain links TRBV12-3 or TRBV12-4 to TRBJ2-5; 7 bases agree with TRBD2. The CDR3 totals 15 residues. V dropped 3 bases and J dropped 6; count of bases not matched to a gene: 10.

The CDR3 here is CASSLGQETEAFF. Here the CDR3 DNA reads TGTGCCAGCAGCCTCGGACAGGAGACTGAAGCTTTCTTT. The rearrangement links TRBV6-5 to TRBJ1-1; 7 bases are shared with TRBD1. V lost 6 bases, J lost 5 bases, and 6 bases stayed unmatched. Germline CDR1 and CDR2: MNHEY and SVGAGI. This CDR3 comprises 13 residues.

The CDR3 spells CASSMGAGVYNEQFF. DNA of the CDR3: TGTGCCAGTAGTATGGGGGCGGGAGTTTACAATGAGCAGTTCTTC. The chain joins TRBV19 to TRBJ2-1; a possible D gene is TRBD2 (7 bases). The V gene's germline CDR1 is LNHDA and CDR2 SQIVND (reference sequence). Between the trimmed V and J ends, which lost 3 bases and 4 bases, there was a span of 13 bases. The CDR3 length is 15 residues.

The J gene is TRBJ1-1, the V gene TRBV7-9; TRBD1 agrees at 7 bases. The length of the CDR3 is 13 residues. V dropped 5 bases and J dropped 8; count of bases not matched to a gene: 8. The V gene's germline CDR1 is SEHNR and CDR2 FQNEAQ (reference sequence). As DNA, the CDR3 is TGTGCCAGCAGCCCGCCGGGGACAGAGGAAGCTTTCTTT. Translating gives CASSPPGTEEAFF.

The chain has TRBV20-1 and TRBJ1-1, with 11 nucleotides matching TRBD1. The J segment lost 6 bases and the V segment lost 6 bases, leaving 9 bases of the junction unmatched. Germline V gives CDR1 DFQATT, CDR2 SNEGSKA (reference sequence). The CDR3 extends over 14 amino acids. CDR3 nucleotides: TGCAGTGCACGACCATTGGGACAGGGGGCTGAAGCTTTCTTT. Residues: CSARPLGQGAEAFF.

The V and J genes are TRBV7-9 and TRBJ1-1; possible D gene TRBD1, 5 bases. V was cut by 1 base and J by 0 bases, with 6 bases left in between. Germline CDR1 reads SEHNR; CDR2 reads FQNEAQ (reference sequence). This CDR3 contains 14 residues. The CDR3 reads CASSLDRMNTEAFF. The CDR3 region has the DNA TGTGCCAGCAGCTTAGACAGGATGAACACTGAAGCTTTCTTT.

The genes are TRBV19 and TRBJ1-1, with TRBD1 matching 7 bases. The V gene end was trimmed by 7 bases and the J gene end by 5 bases; junction bases not matched to a gene: 7. Germline CDR1 and CDR2: LNHDA and SQIVND (reference sequence). CDR3 length: 13 amino acids. CDR3 protein: CASIGQVWTEAFF. The CDR3 region has the DNA TGTGCCAGTATTGGACAGGTGTGGACTGAAGCTTTCTTT.